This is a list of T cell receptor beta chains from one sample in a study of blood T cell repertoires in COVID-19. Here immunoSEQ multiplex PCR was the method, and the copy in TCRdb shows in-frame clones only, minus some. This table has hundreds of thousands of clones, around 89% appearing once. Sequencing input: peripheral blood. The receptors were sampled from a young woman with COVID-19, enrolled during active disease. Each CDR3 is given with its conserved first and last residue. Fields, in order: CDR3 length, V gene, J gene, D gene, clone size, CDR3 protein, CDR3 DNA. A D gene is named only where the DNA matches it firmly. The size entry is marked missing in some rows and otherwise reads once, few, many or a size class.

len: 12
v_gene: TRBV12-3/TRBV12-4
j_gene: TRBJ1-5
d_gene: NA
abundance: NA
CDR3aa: CASSLERRSQHF
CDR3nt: TGTGCCAGCAGTTTAGAGCGACGGTCCCAGCATTTT

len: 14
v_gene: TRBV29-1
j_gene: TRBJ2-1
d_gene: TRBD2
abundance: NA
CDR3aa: CSVRKRGRRGEQFF
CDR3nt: TGCAGCGTCCGAAAGCGGGGGCGGCGGGGTGAGCAGTTCTTC

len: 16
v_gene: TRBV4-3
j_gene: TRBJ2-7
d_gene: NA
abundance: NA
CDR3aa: CASSQGVGRSSYEQYF
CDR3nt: TGCGCCAGCAGCCAAGGGGTCGGAAGGAGCTCCTACGAGCAGTACTTC

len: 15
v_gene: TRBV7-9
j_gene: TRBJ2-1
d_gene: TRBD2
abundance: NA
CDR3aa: CASSLAGGPMGEQFF
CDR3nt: TGTGCCAGCAGCCTAGCGGGAGGGCCAATGGGTGAGCAGTTCTTC

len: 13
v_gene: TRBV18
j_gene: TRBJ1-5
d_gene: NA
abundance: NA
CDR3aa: CASSSNREGPQHF
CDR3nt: TGTGCCAGCTCATCAAACAGGGAGGGGCCCCAGCATTTT

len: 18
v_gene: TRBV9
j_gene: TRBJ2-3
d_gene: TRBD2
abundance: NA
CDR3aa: CASSALAGGTTSTDTQYF
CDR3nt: TGTGCCAGCAGCGCCCTAGCGGGAGGAACTACTAGCACAGATACGCAGTATTTT

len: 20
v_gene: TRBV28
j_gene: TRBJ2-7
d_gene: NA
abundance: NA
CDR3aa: CASSFLRVIQIGSTTYEQYF
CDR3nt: TGTGCCAGCAGTTTCCTGCGGGTGATTCAAATAGGTTCTACTACCTACGAGCAGTACTTC

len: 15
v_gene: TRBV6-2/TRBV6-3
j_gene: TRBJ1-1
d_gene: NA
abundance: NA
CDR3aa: CASSSSIQGGTEAFF
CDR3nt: TGTGCCAGCAGCTCCTCCATACAGGGTGGCACTGAAGCTTTCTTT

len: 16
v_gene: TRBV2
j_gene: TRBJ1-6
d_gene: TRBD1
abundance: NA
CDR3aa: CASSPRQGRNNSPLHF
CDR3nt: TGTGCCAGCAGCCCTAGACAGGGTAGGAATAATTCACCCCTCCACTTT

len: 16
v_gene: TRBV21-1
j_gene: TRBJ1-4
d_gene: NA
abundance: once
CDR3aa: CASSKHCPGGDEKLFF
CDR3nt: TGTGCCAGCAGCAAACATTGTCCTGGCGGGGATGAAAAACTGTTTTTT

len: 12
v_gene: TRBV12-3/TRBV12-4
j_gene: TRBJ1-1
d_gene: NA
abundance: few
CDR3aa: CASSPLLTEAFF
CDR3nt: TGTGCCAGCAGTCCCCTACTCACTGAAGCTTTCTTT

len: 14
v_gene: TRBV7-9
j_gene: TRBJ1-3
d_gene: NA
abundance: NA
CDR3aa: CASSRRRGENTIYF
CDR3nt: TGTGCCAGCAGTCGACGACGGGGGGAAAACACCATATATTTT

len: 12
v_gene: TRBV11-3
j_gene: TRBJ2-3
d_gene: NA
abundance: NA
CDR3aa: CASSLLQDTQYF
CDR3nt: TGTGCCAGCAGCTTGCTCCAGGATACGCAGTATTTT

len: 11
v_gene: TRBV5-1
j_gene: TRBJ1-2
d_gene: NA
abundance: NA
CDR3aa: CASGGAGGYTF
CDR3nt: TGCGCCAGCGGGGGGGCCGGGGGCTACACCTTC

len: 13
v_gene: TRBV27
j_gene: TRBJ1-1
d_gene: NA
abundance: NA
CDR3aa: CATQVMVDTEAFF
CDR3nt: TGTGCCACCCAAGTTATGGTAGACACTGAAGCTTTCTTT

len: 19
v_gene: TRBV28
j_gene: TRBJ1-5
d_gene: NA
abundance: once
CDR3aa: CASLQPGLSVGYSNQPQHF
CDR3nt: TGTGCCAGCCTCCAGCCAGGGTTATCAGTAGGTTATAGCAATCAGCCCCAGCATTTT

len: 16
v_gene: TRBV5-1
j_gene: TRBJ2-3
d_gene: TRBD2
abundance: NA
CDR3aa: CASSFRTSGNTDTQYF
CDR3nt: TGCGCCAGCAGCTTCCGGACTAGCGGGAACACAGATACGCAGTATTTT

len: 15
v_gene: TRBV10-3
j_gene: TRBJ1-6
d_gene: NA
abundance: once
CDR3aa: CAISESARDGGPLHF
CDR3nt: TGTGCCATCAGTGAGTCGGCCAGGGATGGCGGACCCCTCCACTTT

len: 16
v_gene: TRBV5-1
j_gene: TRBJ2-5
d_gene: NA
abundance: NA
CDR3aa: CASSFFPESTGLTQYF
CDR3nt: TGCGCCAGCAGCTTTTTCCCAGAATCGACAGGCCTGACCCAGTACTTC

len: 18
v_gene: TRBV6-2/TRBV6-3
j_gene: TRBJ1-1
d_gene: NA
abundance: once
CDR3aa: CASSYSEVVGIGDTEAFF
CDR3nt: TGTGCCAGCAGTTACTCGGAGGTCGTCGGCATCGGAGACACTGAAGCTTTCTTT

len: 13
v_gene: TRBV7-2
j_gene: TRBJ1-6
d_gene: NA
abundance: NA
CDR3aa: CASSTGWGSPLHF
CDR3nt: TGTGCCAGCAGTACAGGGTGGGGATCACCCCTCCACTTT

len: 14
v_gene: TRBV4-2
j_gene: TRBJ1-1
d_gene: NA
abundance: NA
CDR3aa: CASSRGPGDTEAFF
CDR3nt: TGTGCCAGCAGCCGGGGACCAGGGGACACTGAAGCTTTCTTT

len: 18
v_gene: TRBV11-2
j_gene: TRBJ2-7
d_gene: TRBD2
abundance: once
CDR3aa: CASSLGFRGGVDRYEQYF
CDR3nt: TGTGCCAGCAGCTTAGGATTTCGGGGAGGGGTTGATCGCTACGAGCAGTACTTC

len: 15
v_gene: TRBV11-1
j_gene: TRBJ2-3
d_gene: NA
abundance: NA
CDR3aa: CASSHSGEPTDTQYF
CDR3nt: TGTGCCAGCAGCCATTCGGGGGAACCCACAGATACGCAGTATTTT

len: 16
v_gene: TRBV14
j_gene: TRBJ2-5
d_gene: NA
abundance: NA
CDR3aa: CASSQPYQSGGETQYF
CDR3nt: TGTGCCAGCAGCCAACCCTACCAATCTGGAGGAGAGACCCAGTACTTC

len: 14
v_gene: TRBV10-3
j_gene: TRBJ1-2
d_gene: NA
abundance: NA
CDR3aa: CAIRGQSANYGYTF
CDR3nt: TGTGCCATCAGGGGACAATCGGCTAACTATGGCTACACCTTC

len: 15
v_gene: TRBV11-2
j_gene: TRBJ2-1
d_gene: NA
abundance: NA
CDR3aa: CASSPRLTSLHEQFF
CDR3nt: TGTGCCAGCAGCCCCCGACTAACCTCCCTCCATGAGCAGTTCTTC

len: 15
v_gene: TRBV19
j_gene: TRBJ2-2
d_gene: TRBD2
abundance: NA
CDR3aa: CASSMPAGGPGELFF
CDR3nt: TGTGCCAGTAGTATGCCAGCGGGGGGACCCGGGGAGCTGTTTTTT

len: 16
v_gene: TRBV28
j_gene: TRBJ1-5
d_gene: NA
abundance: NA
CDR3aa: CASSTRRGRSNQPQHF
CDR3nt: TGTGCCAGCAGCACACGCCGGGGGAGAAGCAATCAGCCCCAGCATTTT

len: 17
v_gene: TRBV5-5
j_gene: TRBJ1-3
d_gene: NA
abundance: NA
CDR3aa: CASSLGGRVEPGNTIYF
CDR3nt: TGTGCCAGCAGCTTGGGAGGCAGGGTTGAACCTGGAAACACCATATATTTT

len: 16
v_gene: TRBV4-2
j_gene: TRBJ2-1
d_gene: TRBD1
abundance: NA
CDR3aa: CASSPRRQGAYNEQFF
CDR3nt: TGTGCCAGCAGCCCCCGAAGACAGGGGGCCTACAATGAGCAGTTCTTC

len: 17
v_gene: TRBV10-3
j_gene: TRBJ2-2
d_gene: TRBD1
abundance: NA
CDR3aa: CAISKPQGQGDTGELFF
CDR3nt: TGTGCCATCAGTAAACCACAGGGGCAAGGGGACACCGGGGAGCTGTTTTTT

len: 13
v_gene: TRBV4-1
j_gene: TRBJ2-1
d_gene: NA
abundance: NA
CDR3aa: CASSQTGYNEQFF
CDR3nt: TGCGCCAGCAGCCAGACAGGCTACAATGAGCAGTTCTTC

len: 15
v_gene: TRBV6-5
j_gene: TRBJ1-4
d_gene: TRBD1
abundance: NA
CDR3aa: CASSYRGQNAEKLFF
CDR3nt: TGTGCCAGCAGTTATAGGGGACAGAATGCGGAAAAACTGTTTTTT

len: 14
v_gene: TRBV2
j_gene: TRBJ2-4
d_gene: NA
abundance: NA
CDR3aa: CASSPGLSKNIQYF
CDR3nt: TGTGCCAGCAGTCCCGGACTAAGCAAAAACATTCAGTACTTC

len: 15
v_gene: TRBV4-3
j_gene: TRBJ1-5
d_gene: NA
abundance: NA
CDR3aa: CASSQEFLSNQPQHF
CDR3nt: TGCGCCAGCAGCCAAGAGTTCCTTAGCAATCAGCCCCAGCATTTT

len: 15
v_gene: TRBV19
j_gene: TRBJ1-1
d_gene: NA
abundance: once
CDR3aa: CASINLLGANTEAFF
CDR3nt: TGTGCCAGTATCAACTTACTAGGTGCGAACACTGAAGCTTTCTTT

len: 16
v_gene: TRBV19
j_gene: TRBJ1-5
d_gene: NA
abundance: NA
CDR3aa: CASSIELDEVNQPQHF
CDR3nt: TGTGCCAGTAGTATAGAGCTCGACGAGGTTAATCAGCCCCAGCATTTT

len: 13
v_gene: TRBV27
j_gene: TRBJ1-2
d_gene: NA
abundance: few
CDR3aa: CASSRTANYGYTF
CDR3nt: TGTGCCAGCAGCCGGACAGCTAACTATGGCTACACCTTC

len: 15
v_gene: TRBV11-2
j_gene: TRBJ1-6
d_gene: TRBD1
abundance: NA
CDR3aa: CASSLRQGMDSPLHF
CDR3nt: TGTGCCAGCAGCTTAAGACAGGGGATGGATTCACCCCTCCACTTT

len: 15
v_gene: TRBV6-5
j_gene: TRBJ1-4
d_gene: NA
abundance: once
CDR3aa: CASSSPRAAGEKLFF
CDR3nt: TGTGCCAGCAGCTCCCCTCGGGCGGCGGGAGAAAAACTGTTTTTT

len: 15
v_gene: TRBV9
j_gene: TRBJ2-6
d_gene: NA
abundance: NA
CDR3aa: CASSGALSGANVLTF
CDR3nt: TGTGCCAGCAGCGGGGCGTTATCTGGGGCCAACGTCCTGACTTTC

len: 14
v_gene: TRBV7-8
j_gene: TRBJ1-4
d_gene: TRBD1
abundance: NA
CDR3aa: CASSPGGAYEKLFF
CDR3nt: TGTGCCAGCAGCCCAGGGGGCGCGTATGAAAAACTGTTTTTT

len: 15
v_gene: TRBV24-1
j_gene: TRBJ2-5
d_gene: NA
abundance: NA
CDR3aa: CATSDLQGHQETQYF
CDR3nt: TGTGCCACCAGTGATTTGCAGGGTCACCAAGAGACCCAGTACTTC

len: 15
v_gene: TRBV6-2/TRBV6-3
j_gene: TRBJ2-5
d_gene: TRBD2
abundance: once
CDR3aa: CASSHSKGGRETQYF
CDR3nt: TGTGCCAGCAGCCACAGTAAGGGCGGGAGGGAGACCCAGTACTTC

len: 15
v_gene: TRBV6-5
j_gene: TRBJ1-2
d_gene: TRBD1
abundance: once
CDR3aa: CASSYEDRGWDGYTF
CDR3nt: TGTGCCAGCAGTTACGAGGACAGGGGGTGGGATGGCTACACCTTC

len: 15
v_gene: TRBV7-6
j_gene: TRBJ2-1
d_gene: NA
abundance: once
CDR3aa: CASSSLQAGYNEQFF
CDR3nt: TGTGCCAGCAGCAGCCTCCAGGCAGGATACAATGAGCAGTTCTTC

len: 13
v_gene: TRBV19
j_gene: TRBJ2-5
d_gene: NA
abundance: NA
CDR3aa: CASSIIPEETQYF
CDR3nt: TGTGCCAGTAGTATAATACCCGAGGAGACCCAGTACTTC

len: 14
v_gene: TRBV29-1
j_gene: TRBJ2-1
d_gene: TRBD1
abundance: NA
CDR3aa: CSVEVGTVYNEQFF
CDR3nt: TGCAGCGTTGAAGTAGGGACAGTTTACAATGAGCAGTTCTTC

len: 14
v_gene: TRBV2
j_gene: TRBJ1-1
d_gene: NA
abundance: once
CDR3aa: CASSERAGLPEAFF
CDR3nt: TGTGCCAGCAGTGAACGGGCAGGACTACCTGAAGCTTTCTTT

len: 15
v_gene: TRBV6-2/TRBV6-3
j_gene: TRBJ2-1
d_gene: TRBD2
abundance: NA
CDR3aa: CASSPSGRNYNEQFF
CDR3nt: TGTGCCAGCAGCCCCAGCGGGAGGAATTACAATGAGCAGTTCTTC